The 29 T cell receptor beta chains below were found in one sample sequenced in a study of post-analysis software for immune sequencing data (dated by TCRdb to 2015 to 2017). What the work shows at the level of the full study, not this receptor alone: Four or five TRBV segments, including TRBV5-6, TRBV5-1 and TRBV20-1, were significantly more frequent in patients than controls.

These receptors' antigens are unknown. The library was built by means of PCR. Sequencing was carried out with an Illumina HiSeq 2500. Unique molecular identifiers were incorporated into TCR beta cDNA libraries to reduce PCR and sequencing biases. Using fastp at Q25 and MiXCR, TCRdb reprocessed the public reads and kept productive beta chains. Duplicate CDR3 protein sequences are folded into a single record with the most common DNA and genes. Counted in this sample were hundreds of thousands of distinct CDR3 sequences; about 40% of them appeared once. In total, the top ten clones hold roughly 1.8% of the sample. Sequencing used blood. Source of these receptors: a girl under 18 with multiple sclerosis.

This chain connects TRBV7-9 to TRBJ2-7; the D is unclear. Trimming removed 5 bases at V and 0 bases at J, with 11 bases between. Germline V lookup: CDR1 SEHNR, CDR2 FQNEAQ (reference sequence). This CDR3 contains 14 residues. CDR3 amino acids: CASSIRSGSYEQYF. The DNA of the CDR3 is TGTGCCAGCAGCATACGTTCTGGCTCCTACGAGCAGTACTTC.

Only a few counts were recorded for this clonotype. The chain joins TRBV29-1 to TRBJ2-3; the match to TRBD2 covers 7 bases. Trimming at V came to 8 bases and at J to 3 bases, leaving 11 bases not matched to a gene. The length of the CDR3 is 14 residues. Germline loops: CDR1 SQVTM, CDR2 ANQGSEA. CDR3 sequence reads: CSTTPSGRTDTQYF. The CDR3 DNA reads TGCAGCACTACACCTAGCGGAAGGACAGATACGCAGTATTTT.

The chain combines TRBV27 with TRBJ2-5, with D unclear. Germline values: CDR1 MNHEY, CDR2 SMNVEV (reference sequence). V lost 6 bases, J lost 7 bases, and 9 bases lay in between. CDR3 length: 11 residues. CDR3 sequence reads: CASSPSRTQYF. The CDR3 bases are TGTGCCAGCAGCCCCAGTCGGACCCAGTACTTC.

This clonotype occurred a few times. The CDR3, as DNA: TGTGCCAGCAGCCCAAGGACTAGCGGGGGGGCTGCGTACGAGCAGTACTTC. It translates to CASSPRTSGGAAYEQYF. The chain is built from TRBV7-2 and TRBJ2-7; 15 bases agree with TRBD2. The CDR3 contains 17 residues. CDR1 is SGHTA and CDR2 is FQGNSA in the germline V gene. V shed 5 bases and J 4 bases; nucleotides not matched to a gene: 9.

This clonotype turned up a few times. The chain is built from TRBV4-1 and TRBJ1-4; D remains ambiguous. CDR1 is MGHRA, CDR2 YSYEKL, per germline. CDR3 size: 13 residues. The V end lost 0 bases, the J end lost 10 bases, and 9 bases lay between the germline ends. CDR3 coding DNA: TGCGCCAGCAGCCAAGAAGGAACACGAAAACTGTTTTTT. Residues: CASSQEGTRKLFF.

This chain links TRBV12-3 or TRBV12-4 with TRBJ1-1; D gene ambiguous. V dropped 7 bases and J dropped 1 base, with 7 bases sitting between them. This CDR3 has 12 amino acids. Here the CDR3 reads CASTPRNTEAFF. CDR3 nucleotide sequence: TGTGCCAGCACCCCTAGGAACACTGAAGCTTTCTTT.

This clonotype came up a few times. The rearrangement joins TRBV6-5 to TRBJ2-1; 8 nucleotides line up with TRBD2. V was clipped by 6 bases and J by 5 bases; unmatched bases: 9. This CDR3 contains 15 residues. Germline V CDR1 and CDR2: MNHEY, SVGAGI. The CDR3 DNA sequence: TGTGCCAGCAGCCCCACTAGCGGCTCTCACAATGAGCAGTTCTTC. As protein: CASSPTSGSHNEQFF.

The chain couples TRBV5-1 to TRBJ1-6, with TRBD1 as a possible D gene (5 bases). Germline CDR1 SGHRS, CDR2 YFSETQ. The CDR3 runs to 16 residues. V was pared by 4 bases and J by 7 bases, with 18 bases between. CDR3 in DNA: TGCGCCAGCAGCCCCTTGAACCCCGGGACCAATTCACCCCTCCACTTT. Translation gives CASSPLNPGTNSPLHF.

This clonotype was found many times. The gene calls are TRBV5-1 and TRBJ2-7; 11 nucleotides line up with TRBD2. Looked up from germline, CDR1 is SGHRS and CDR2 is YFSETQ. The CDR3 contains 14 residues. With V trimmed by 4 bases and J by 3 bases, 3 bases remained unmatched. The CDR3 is CASSLGTSGYEQYF. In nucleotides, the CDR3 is TGCGCCAGCAGCCTGGGGACTAGCGGCTACGAGCAGTACTTC.

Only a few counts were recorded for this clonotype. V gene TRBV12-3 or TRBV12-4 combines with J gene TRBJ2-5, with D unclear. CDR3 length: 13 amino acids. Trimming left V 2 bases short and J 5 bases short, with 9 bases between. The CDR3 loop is CASSLTLPETQYF. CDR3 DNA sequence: TGTGCCAGCAGTTTAACTCTCCCTGAGACCCAGTACTTC.

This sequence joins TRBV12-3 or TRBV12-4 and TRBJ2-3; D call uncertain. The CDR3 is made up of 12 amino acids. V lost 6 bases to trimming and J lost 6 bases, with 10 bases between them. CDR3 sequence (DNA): TGTGCCAGCAGCCACCAGGAGGATACGCAGTATTTT. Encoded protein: CASSHQEDTQYF.

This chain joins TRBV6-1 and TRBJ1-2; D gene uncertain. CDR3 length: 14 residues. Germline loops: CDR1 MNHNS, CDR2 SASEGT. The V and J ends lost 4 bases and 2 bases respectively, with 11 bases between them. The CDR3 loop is CASSVWGLNYGYTF. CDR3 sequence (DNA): TGTGCCAGCAGTGTCTGGGGTCTCAACTATGGCTACACCTTC.

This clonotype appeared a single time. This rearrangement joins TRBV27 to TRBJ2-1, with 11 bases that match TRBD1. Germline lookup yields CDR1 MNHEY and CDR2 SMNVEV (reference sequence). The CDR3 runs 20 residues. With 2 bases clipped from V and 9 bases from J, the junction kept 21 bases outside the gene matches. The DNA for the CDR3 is TGTGCCAGCAGTTTAGGACAGGGGGCGCGAACGAAAACCTACCTGGTTGAGCAGTTCTTC. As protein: CASSLGQGARTKTYLVEQFF.

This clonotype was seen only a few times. CDR3 DNA: TGTGCCAGCAGTCAAGGTTACGGGGGAGATACGCAGTATTTT. The encoded protein is CASSQGYGGDTQYF. The chain carries TRBV27 and TRBJ2-3; a weak D match, TRBD2 (6 bases). Germline CDR1 is MNHEY and CDR2 is SMNVEV (reference sequence). V lost 5 bases to trimming and J lost 5 bases, with 14 bases between them. This CDR3 is 14 amino acids long.

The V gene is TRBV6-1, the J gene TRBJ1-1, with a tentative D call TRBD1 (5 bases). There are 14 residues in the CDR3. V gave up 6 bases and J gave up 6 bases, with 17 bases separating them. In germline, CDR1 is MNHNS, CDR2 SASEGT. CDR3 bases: TGTGCCAGCAGCACCGGGACGCGGAAGGCTGAAGCTTTCTTT. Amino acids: CASSTGTRKAEAFF.

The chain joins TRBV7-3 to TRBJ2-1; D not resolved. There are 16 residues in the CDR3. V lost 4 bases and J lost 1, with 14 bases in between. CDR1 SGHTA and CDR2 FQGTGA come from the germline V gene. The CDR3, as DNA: TGTGCCAGCAGCTCCTTTGGGCTCGAGTCCTACAATGAGCAGTTCTTC. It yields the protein CASSSFGLESYNEQFF. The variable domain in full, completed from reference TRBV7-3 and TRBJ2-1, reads GAGVSQTPSNKVTEKGKYVELRCDPISGHTALYWYRQSLGQGPEFLIYFQGTGAADDSGLPNDRFFAVRPEGSVSTLKIQRTERGDSAVYLCASSSFGLESYNEQFFGPGTRLTVL.

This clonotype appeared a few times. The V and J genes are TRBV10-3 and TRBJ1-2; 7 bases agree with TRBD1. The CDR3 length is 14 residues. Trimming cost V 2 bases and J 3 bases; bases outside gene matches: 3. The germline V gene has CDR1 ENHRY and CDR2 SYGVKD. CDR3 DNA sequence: TGTGCCATCAGTGAGGGGCAGGGGGACTATGGCTACACCTTC. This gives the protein CAISEGQGDYGYTF.

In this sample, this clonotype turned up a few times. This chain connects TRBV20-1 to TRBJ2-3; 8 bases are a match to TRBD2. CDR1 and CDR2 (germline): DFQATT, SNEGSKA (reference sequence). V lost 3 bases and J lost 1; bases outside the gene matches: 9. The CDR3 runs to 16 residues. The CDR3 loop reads CSASLTGGIGTDTQYF. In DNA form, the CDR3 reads TGCAGTGCTAGTCTCACGGGAGGGATAGGCACAGATACGCAGTATTTT.

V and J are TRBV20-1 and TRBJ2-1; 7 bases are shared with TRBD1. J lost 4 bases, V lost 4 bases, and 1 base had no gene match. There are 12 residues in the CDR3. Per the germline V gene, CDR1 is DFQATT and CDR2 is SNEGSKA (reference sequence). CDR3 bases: TGCAGTGCTACGGGACAGTACAATGAGCAGTTCTTC. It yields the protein CSATGQYNEQFF.

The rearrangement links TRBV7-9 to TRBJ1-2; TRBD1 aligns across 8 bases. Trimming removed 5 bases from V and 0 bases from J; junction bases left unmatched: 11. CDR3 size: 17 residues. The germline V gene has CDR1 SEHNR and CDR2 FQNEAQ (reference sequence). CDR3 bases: TGTGCCAGCAGCCCCAACCGGGGACAGGTAGCTAACTATGGCTACACCTTC. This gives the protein CASSPNRGQVANYGYTF.

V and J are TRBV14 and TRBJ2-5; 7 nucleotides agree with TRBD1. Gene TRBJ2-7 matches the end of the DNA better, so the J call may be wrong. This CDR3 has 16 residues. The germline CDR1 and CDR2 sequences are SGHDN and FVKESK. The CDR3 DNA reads TGTGCCAGCAGCCAAGGAGTCTGGGACAGAACCTACGAGCAGTACTTC. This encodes CASSQGVWDRTYEQYF.

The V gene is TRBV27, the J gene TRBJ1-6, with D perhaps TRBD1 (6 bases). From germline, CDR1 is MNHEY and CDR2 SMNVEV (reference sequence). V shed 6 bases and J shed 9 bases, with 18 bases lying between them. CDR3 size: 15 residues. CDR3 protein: CASRGGLGGFSPLHF. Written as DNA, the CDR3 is TGTGCCAGCAGGGGGGGTTTGGGGGGCTTTTCACCCCTCCACTTT.

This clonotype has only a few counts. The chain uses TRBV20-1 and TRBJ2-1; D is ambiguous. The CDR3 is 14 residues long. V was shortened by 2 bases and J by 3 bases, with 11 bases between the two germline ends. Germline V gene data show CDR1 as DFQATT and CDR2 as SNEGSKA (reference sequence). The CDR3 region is CSARLRLDYNEQFF. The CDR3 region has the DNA TGCAGTGCTAGATTAAGACTCGACTACAATGAGCAGTTCTTC.

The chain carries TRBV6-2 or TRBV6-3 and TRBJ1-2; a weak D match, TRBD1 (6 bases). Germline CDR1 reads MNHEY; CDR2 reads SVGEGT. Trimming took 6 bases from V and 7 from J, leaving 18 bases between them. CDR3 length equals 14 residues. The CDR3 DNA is TGTGCCAGCAGCCTTTCACAGGGTTGGTTTGGCTACACCTTC. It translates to CASSLSQGWFGYTF.

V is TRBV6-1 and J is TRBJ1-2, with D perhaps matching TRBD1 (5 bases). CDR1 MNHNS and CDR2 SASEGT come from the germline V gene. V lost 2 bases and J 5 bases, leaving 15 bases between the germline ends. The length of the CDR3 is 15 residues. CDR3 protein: CASSESRDLYYGYTF. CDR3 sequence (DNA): TGTGCCAGCAGTGAATCCCGGGACCTATATTATGGCTACACCTTC.

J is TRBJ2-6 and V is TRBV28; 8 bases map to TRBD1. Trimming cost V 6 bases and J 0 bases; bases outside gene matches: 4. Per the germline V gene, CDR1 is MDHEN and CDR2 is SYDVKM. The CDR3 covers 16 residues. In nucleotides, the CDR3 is TGTGCCAGCAGGGGACAGGTCCCCTCTGGGGCCAACGTCCTGACTTTC. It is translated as CASRGQVPSGANVLTF.

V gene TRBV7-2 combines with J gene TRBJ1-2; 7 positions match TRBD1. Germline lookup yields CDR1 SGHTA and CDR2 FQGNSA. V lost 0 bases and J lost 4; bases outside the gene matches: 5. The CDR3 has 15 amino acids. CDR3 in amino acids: CASSLAFQGGYGYTF. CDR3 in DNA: TGTGCCAGCAGCTTAGCCTTCCAGGGGGGCTATGGCTACACCTTC.

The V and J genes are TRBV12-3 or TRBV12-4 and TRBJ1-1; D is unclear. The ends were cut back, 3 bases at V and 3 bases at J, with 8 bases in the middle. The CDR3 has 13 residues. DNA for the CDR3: TGTGCCAGCAGTTTCGTGGTTGACACTGAAGCTTTCTTT. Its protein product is CASSFVVDTEAFF.

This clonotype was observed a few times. The CDR3 DNA reads as TGTGCCAGCAGCGTGACTAGCAACTACGAGCAGTACTTC. This translates into CASSVTSNYEQYF. This chain connects TRBV7-6 to TRBJ2-4; TRBD2 aligns across 7 bases. The closer fit of TRBJ2-7 to the DNA end suggests the J call may be wrong. The germline V gene has CDR1 SGHVS and CDR2 FNYEAQ. The CDR3 is made up of 13 amino acids.